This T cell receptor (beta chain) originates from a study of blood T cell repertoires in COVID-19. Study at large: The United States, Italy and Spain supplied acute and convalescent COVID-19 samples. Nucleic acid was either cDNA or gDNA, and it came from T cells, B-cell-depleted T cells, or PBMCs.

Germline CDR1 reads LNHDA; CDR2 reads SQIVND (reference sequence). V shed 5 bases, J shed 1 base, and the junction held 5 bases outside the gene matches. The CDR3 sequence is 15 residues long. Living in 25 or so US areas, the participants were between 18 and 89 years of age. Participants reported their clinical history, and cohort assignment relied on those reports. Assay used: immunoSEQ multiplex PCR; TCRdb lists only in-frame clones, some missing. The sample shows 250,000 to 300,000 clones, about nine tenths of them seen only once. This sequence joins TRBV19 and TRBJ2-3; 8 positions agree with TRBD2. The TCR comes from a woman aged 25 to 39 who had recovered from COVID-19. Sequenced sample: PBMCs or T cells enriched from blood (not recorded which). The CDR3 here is CASSSPGLGTDTQYF. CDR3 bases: TGTGCCAGTAGTTCCCCGGGACTAGGCACAGATACGCAGTATTTT.